The clone carrying this TCR beta chain came up many times. Its target is unknown. The CDR3 extends over 15 amino acids. The V end was cut by 6 bases, the J end by 2 bases, with 14 bases between. A roughly 9.3 ml volume of fresh peripheral blood provided the PBMCs. The data stem from a study of T cells in Graves' hyperthyroidism and ophthalmopathy. Study-level results: Model predictions of ophthalmopathy came a median approximately seven months before onset. Blood also showed most of the thyroid clonotypes that were expanded above 0.001.

From RNA transcripts, TCR beta CDR3 regions were amplified. The HTBI primer set was used in a first-round RT-PCR of the TCR CDR3. TCRdb analysed the multiplex PCR reads with MiXCR anew, one entry per CDR3 protein. The profile shows 300,000 to 500,000 distinct CDR3 sequences, under 15% of them singletons. The source of this sequence is a woman aged 25 to 39 with Graves' hyperthyroidism. This chain joins TRBV12-3 or TRBV12-4 and TRBJ1-5; unclear D gene. Sequencing was done on a sample of blood. CDR3 DNA: TGTGCCAGCAGACCGAACACCTCGCGCAATCAGCCCCAGCATTTT. It encodes CASRPNTSRNQPQHF.